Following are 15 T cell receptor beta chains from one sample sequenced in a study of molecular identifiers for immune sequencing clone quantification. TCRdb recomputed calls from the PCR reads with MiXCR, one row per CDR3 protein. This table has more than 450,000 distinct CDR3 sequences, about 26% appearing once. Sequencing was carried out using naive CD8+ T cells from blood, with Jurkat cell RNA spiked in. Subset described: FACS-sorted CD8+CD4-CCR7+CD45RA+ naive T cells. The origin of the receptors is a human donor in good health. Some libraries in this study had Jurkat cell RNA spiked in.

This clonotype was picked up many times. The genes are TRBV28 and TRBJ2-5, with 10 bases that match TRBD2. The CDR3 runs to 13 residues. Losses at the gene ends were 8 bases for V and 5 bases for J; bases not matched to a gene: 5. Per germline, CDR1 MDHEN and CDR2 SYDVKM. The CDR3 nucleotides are TGTGCCAGCGGCACTAGCGGGGAGGAGACCCAGTACTTC. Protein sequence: CASGTSGEETQYF.

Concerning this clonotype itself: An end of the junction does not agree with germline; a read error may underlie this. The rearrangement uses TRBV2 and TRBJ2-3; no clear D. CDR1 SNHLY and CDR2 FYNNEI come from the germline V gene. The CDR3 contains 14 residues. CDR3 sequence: CTSSTSWDTDTQYF. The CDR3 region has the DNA TGTACCAGCAGTACCAGTTGGGACACAGATACGCAGTATTTT.

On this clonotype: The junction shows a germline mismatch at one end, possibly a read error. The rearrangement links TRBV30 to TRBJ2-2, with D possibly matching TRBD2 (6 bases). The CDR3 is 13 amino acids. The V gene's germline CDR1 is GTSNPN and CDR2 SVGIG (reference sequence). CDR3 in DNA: TGTGCCTGGGATCGCGGAGCAGGCGGGGAGCTGTGTTTT. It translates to CAWDRGAGGELCF.

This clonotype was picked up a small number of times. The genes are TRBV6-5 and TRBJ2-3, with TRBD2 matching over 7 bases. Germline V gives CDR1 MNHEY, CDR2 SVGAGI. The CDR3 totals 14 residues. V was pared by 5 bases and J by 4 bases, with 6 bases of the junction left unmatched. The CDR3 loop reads CASSRLAWADTQYF. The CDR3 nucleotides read TGTGCCAGCAGTCGACTAGCTTGGGCAGATACGCAGTATTTT.

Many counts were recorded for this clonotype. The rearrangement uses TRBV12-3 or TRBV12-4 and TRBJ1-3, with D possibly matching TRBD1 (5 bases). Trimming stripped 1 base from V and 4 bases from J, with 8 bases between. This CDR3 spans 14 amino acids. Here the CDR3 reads CASSLVGAGNTIYF. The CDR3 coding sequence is TGTGCCAGCAGTTTAGTAGGGGCGGGAAACACCATATATTTT.

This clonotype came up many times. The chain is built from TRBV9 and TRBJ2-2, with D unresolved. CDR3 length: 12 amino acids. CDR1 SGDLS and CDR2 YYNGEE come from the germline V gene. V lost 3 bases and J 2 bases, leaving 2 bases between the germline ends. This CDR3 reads CASSANTGELFF. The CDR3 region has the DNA TGTGCCAGCAGCGCCAACACCGGGGAGCTGTTTTTT.

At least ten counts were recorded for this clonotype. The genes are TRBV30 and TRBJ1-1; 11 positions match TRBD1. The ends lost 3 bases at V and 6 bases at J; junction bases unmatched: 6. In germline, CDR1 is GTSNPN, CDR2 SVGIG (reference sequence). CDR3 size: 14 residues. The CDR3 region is CAWSTGQGASEAFF. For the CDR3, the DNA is TGTGCCTGGAGCACAGGACAGGGGGCCTCTGAAGCTTTCTTT.

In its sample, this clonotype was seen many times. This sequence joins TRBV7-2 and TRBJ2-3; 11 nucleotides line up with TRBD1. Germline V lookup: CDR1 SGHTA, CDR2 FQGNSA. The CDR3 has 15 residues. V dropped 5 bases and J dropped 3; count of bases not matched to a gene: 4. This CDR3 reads CASSQDRGPTDTQYF. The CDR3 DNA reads TGTGCCAGCAGCCAGGACAGGGGGCCGACAGATACGCAGTATTTT.

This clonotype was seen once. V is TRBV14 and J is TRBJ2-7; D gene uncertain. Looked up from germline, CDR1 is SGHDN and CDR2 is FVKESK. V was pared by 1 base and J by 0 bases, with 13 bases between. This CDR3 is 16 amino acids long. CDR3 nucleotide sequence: TGTGCCAGCAGCCAAGGGACCGGCCAGCGCTCCTACGAGCAGTACTTC. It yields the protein CASSQGTGQRSYEQYF.

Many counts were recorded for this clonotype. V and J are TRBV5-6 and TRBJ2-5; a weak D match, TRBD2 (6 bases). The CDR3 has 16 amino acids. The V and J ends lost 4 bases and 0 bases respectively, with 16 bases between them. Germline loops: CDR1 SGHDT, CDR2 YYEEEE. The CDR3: CASSPLSGPNQETQYF. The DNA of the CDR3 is TGTGCCAGCAGCCCTCTCAGCGGGCCCAACCAAGAGACCCAGTACTTC. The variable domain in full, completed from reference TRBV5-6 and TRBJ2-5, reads DAGVTQSPTHLIKTRGQQVTLRCSPKSGHDTVSWYQQALGQGPQFIFQYYEEEERQRGNFPDRFSGHQFPNYSSELNVNALLLGDSALYLCASSPLSGPNQETQYFGPGTRLLVL.

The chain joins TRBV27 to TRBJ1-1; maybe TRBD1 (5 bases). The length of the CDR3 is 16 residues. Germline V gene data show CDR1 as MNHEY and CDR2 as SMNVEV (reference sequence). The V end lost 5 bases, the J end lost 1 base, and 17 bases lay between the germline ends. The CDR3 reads CASSPSTGVRNTEAFF. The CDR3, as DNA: TGTGCCAGCAGTCCCAGTACAGGTGTCCGGAACACTGAAGCTTTCTTT.

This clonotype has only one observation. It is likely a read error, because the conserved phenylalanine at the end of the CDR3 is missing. The CDR3 nucleotides are TGTGCCAGCAGCTTTTGGAGGGGGAATGAGCAGTTCATC. It specifies CASSFWRGNEQFI. The V call is TRBV5-3, the J call TRBJ2-1, with D tentatively TRBD1 or TRBD2 (6 bases each). TRBV5-3 has ORF status, its function being uncertain. This CDR3 region has 13 residues.

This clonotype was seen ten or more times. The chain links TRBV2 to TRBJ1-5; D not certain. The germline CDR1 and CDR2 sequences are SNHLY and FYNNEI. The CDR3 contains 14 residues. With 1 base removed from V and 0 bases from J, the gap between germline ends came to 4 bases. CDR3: CASSEGHSNQPQHF. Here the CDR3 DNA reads TGTGCCAGCAGTGAAGGACATAGCAATCAGCCCCAGCATTTT.

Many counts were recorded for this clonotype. CDR3 bases: TGTGCCAGCGGCGGGGTTTACCAAGAGACCCAGTACTTC. It encodes CASGGVYQETQYF. V is TRBV7-6 and J is TRBJ2-5; a possible D gene is TRBD2 (6 bases). V was clipped by 8 bases and J by 0 bases, with 10 bases between them. Looked up from germline, CDR1 is SGHVS and CDR2 is FNYEAQ. The CDR3 is 13 residues long.

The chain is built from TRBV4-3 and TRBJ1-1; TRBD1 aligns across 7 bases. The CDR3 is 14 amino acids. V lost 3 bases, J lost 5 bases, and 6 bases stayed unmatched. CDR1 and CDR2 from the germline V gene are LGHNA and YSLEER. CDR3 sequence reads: CASSHGTVGTEAFF. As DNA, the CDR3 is TGCGCCAGCAGCCACGGGACAGTGGGGACTGAAGCTTTCTTT.